A single sample gave rise to the 18 T cell receptor beta chains below, sequenced in a study of control samples from healthy donors and cancer patients. Sequenced by immunoSEQ multiplex PCR; TCRdb stores in-frame clones only, minus some. The sample contains around 93,000 clones, about 86% of which appear only once. The sequencing input was blood. Receptor source: a man aged 25 to 40 in good health.

The chain employs TRBV27 and TRBJ2-1; 8 bases are shared with TRBD2. Germline assignment: CDR1 MNHEY and CDR2 SMNVEV (reference sequence). CDR3 size: 16 residues. Losses at the gene ends were 3 bases for V and 1 base for J; bases not matched to a gene: 5. CDR3 residues: CASSLLGLGSYNEQFF. The DNA of the CDR3 is TGTGCCAGCAGTTTGCTGGGACTAGGTTCCTACAATGAGCAGTTCTTC.

The V gene is TRBV5-1, the J gene TRBJ2-7; 9 positions match TRBD2. Trimming removed 4 bases from V and 4 bases from J; junction bases left unmatched: 15. This CDR3 is 17 amino acids long. Germline loops: CDR1 SGHRS, CDR2 YFSETQ. CDR3 nucleotides: TGCGCCAGCAGCGGGACGGGGGATAGCGGGAGACCTTACGAGCAGTACTTC. Translated: CASSGTGDSGRPYEQYF.

The gene calls are TRBV18 and TRBJ2-2; 8 nucleotides line up with TRBD1. CDR1 is KGHSH, CDR2 LQKENI, per germline. V was pared by 2 bases and J by 4 bases, with 9 bases of the junction left unmatched. This CDR3 is built from 17 residues. The CDR3 region has the DNA TGTGCCAGCTCACCATGGGTCCCGACAGGGGCCACCGGGGAGCTGTTTTTT. It specifies CASSPWVPTGATGELFF.

Remarks on this clone: Other nucleotide sequences in the sample specify the same CDR3. The chain has TRBV27 and TRBJ1-1, with unresolved D. CDR3 length: 14 residues. Germline CDR1 MNHEY, CDR2 SMNVEV (reference sequence). Trimming stripped 6 bases from V and 4 bases from J, with 15 bases between. CDR3 region: CASSPSNYGTEAFF. The CDR3, as DNA: TGTGCCAGCAGCCCCAGTAACTACGGCACTGAAGCTTTCTTT.

The chain couples TRBV11-2 to TRBJ2-2; TRBD1 aligns across 8 bases. Looked up from germline, CDR1 is SGHAT and CDR2 is FQNNGV. CDR3 size: 14 residues. V lost 4 bases to trimming and J lost 5 bases; unmatched junction nucleotides: 3. CDR3 nucleotide sequence: TGTGCCAGCAGCTCCAGGGGGCTTACCGGGGAGCTGTTTTTT. Encoded protein: CASSSRGLTGELFF.

In its sample, this clone was seen once. This sample also contains other DNA sequences that code for the same CDR3. This chain links TRBV24-1 with TRBJ1-2; D unresolved. Trimming removed 4 bases from V and 4 bases from J, with 6 bases in between. The CDR3 runs 12 residues. CDR1 KGHDR and CDR2 SFDVKD come from the germline V gene. CDR3 protein: CATSEGSYGYTF. CDR3 coding DNA: TGTGCCACCAGTGAAGGTAGCTATGGCTACACCTTC.

This chain joins TRBV6-5 and TRBJ2-5, with 8 bases fitting TRBD2. The CDR3 is 14 amino acids. Germline V gene lookup returns CDR1 MNHEY and CDR2 SVGAGI. V trimming: 9 bases; J trimming: 4 bases; junction bases outside the gene matches: 10. The CDR3: CARLQSGSRETQYF. The CDR3, as DNA: TGTGCCAGACTCCAAAGCGGGAGCCGAGAGACCCAGTACTTC.

V and J are TRBV9 and TRBJ2-3; 14 nucleotides line up with TRBD2. The trim removed 3 bases at V and 1 base at J, leaving 10 bases unmatched. The CDR3 runs to 19 residues. The germline V gene encodes CDR1 SGDLS and CDR2 YYNGEE. The CDR3 DNA is TGTGCCAGCAGCGGTAGACTAGCGGGAGGGCCTTACCGCACAGATACGCAGTATTTT. It codes for CASSGRLAGGPYRTDTQYF. Using reference TRBV9 and TRBJ2-3 for the parts outside the CDR3, the full variable domain is DSGVTQTPKHLITATGQRVTLRCSPRSGDLSVYWYQQSLDQGLQFLIQYYNGEERAKGNILERFSAQQFPDLHSELNLSSLELGDSALYFCASSGRLAGGPYRTDTQYFGPGTRLTVL.

In nucleotides, the CDR3 is TGTGCCAGCAGCTCTCAAGCGGGAGGGCCCTCGGAGACCCAGTACTTC. Amino acids: CASSSQAGGPSETQYF. This chain links TRBV7-9 with TRBJ2-5, with 10 bases identical to TRBD2. V lost 4 bases, J lost 5 bases, and 10 bases stayed unmatched. The CDR3 runs 16 residues. The germline V gene has CDR1 SEHNR and CDR2 FQNEAQ (reference sequence). The entire variable domain, with the rest obtained from reference TRBV7-9 and TRBJ2-5, is as follows: DTGVSQNPRHKITKRGQNVTFRCDPISEHNRLYWYRQTLGQGPEFLTYFQNEAQLEKSRLLSDRFSAERPKGSFSTLEIQRTEQGDSAMYLCASSSQAGGPSETQYFGPGTRLLVL.

The chain couples TRBV2 to TRBJ2-1; D call uncertain. V lost 3 bases and J lost 4, with 10 bases in between. Germline V gene sequence: CDR1 SNHLY, CDR2 FYNNEI. The CDR3 totals 14 residues. The CDR3 DNA follows: TGTGCCAGCAGTGATAAGGTGGTGTACAATGAGCAGTTCTTC. Protein sequence: CASSDKVVYNEQFF.

This chain links TRBV30 with TRBJ1-4; TRBD1 is a possible D gene (5 bases). The length of the CDR3 is 13 residues. Germline values: CDR1 GTSNPN, CDR2 SVGIG (reference sequence). Trimming removed 7 bases from V and 8 bases from J, with 17 bases in between. The CDR3 sequence: CALQVLRGEKLFF. The CDR3 region has the DNA TGTGCCTTACAGGTCCTCCGAGGAGAAAAACTGTTTTTT. The variable domain in full, with the rest retrieved from reference TRBV30 and TRBJ1-4, is SQTIHQWPATLVQPVGSPLSLECTVEGTSNPNLYWYRQAAGRGLQLLFYSVGIGQISSEVPQNLSASRPQDRQFILSSKKLLLSDSGFYLCALQVLRGEKLFFGSGTQLSVL.

The chain joins TRBV2 to TRBJ1-1; 9 positions agree with TRBD1. Germline lookup yields CDR1 SNHLY and CDR2 FYNNEI. With V trimmed by 5 bases and J by 4 bases, 11 bases remained unmatched. The CDR3 is 16 residues long. The CDR3 DNA follows: TGTGCCAGCAGTCGACAGGGGGGCCTCCTGGGCACTGAAGCTTTCTTT. Translating gives CASSRQGGLLGTEAFF.

The J gene is TRBJ2-5, the V gene TRBV27; D perhaps matches TRBD2 (6 bases). Germline CDR1 reads MNHEY; CDR2 reads SMNVEV (reference sequence). This CDR3 has 15 residues. The V end lost 5 bases, the J end lost 5 bases, and 18 bases lay between the germline ends. CDR3 sequence (DNA): TGTGCCAGCAGTGGGGAGGCCGCCTCTGAGGAGACCCAGTACTTC. Its protein product is CASSGEAASEETQYF.

The J gene is TRBJ2-2, the V gene TRBV2; 7 bases align to TRBD2. V lost 7 bases to trimming and J lost 4 bases; unmatched junction nucleotides: 6. The germline CDR1 and CDR2 sequences are SNHLY and FYNNEI. CDR3 size: 14 residues. In DNA, the CDR3 is TGTGCCAGCAAGGCGCGGGAGAGCACCGGGGAGCTGTTTTTT. Residues: CASKARESTGELFF.

V gene TRBV7-2 combines with J gene TRBJ2-2; D not certain. CDR1 SGHTA and CDR2 FQGNSA come from the germline V gene. This CDR3 has 13 residues. V gave up 6 bases and J gave up 1 base, with 6 bases separating them. This CDR3 is CASRLKNTGELFF. Written as DNA, the CDR3 is TGTGCCAGCAGACTAAAGAACACCGGGGAGCTGTTTTTT.

V is TRBV18 and J is TRBJ1-3; D ambiguous. CDR1 and CDR2 (germline): KGHSH, LQKENI. The CDR3 is 14 residues long. V was shortened by 2 bases and J by 0 bases, with 5 bases between the two germline ends. CDR3 sequence reads: CASSPTDSGNTIYF. CDR3 DNA sequence: TGTGCCAGCTCACCAACAGACTCTGGAAACACCATATATTTT.

The chain couples TRBV11-3 to TRBJ1-1; perhaps TRBD1 as D (6 bases). Germline CDR1 is SGHNT and CDR2 is YENEEA. The length of the CDR3 is 15 residues. V was clipped by 5 bases and J by 1 base, with 14 bases between them. CDR3 residues: CASSPGETPNTEAFF. Written as DNA, the CDR3 is TGTGCCAGCAGCCCAGGGGAGACCCCGAACACTGAAGCTTTCTTT.

This clone was detected a few times. This sequence joins TRBV6-5 and TRBJ1-5; D remains unclear. Germline-derived CDR1 and CDR2 are MNHEY and SVGAGI. V lost 5 bases to trimming and J lost 6 bases, with 11 bases between them. The CDR3 contains 13 residues. The CDR3 sequence: CASSKHSSQPQHF. CDR3 nucleotides: TGTGCCAGCAGTAAACATTCCAGTCAGCCCCAGCATTTT.